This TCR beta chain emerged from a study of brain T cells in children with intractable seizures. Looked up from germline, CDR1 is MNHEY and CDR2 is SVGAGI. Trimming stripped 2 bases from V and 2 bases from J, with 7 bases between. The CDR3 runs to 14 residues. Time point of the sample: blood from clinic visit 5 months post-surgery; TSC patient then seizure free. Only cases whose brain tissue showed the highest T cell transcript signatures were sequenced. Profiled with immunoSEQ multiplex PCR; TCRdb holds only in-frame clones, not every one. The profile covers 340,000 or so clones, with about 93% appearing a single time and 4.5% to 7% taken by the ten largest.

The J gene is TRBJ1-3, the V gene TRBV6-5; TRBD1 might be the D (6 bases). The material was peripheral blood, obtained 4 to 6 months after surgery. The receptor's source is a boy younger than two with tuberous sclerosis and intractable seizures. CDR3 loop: CASSYGGTGNTIYF. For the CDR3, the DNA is TGTGCCAGCAGTTACGGGGGCACTGGAAACACCATATATTTT.